The following is a TCR beta chain sequence with its context. This CDR3 is also generated by other DNA sequences in the sample. Trimming pared 3 bases from V and 1 base from J, leaving 7 bases between. CDR1 and CDR2 from the germline V gene are DFQATT and SNEGSKA (reference sequence). The CDR3 is 12 amino acids. This specimen belongs to a study of blood T cell repertoires in COVID-19. Study information: Acute-phase and convalescent COVID-19 samples originated in the United States, Italy and Spain. T cells, B-cell-depleted T cells, or PBMCs supplied cDNA or gDNA.

Original methodology: Scientists estimated how many nucleated cells there were by amplifying reference gene primers. TCRdb's table, derived via immunoSEQ multiplex PCR, lists solely in-frame clones and lacks some. V, J and clone size are taken as reported in that table, and D and trimming were inferred from the DNA itself. The profile covers some 170,000 clones, with over 75% appearing a single time and 8% to 13% taken by the ten largest. The chain has TRBV20-1 and TRBJ2-7; possibly TRBD2 for D (6 bases). This TCR came from a man aged 60-69 years with active or convalescent COVID-19. Sequencing was carried out using peripheral blood. Written as DNA, the CDR3 is TGCAGTGCTAGTCGGGGGTCCTACGAGCAGTACTTC. This encodes CSASRGSYEQYF.